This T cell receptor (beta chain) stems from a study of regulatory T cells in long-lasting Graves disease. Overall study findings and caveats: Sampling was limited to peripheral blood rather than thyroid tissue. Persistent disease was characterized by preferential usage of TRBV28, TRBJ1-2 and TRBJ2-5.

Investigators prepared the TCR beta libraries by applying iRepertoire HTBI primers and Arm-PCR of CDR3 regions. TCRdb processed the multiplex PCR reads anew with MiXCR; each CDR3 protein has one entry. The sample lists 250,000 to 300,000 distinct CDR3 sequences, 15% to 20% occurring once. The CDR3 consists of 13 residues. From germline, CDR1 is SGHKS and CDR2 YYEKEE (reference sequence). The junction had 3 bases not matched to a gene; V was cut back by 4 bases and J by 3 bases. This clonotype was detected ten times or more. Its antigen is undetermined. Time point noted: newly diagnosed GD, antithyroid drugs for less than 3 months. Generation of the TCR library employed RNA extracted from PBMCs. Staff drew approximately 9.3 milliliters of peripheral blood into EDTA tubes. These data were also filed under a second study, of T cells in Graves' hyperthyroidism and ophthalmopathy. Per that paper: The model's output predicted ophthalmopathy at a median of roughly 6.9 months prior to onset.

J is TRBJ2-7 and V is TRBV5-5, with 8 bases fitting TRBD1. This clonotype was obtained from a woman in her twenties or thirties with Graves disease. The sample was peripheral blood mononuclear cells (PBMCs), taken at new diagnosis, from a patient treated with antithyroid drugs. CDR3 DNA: TGTGCCAGCAGCCACAGGGGGGACTACGAGCAGTACTTC. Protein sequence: CASSHRGDYEQYF.